This T cell receptor beta chain was recorded in a study of T cells after yellow fever vaccination (dated by TCRdb to the late 2010s). As for the study more broadly: Libraries from fractions with low cell numbers were prepared with the SMART-Seq v4 Ultra Low Input RNA kit. To track T-cell clones before and after primary and booster YFV17D yellow fever vaccination, bulk TCR alpha and beta repertoires were sequenced longitudinally. Two healthy male donors, one aged 18 to 30 and one aged 30 to 40 years, were included in the cohort. Bulk PBMC replicates and cell subsets were isolated from blood drawn at multiple timepoints before and after both primary and secondary immunization. Findings and caveats that apply to the study as a whole: The secondary T-cell response was weaker than the primary response but faster, peaking on day 5 instead of day 15. After the booster, most clones that had expanded after primary vaccination were detected again (roughly 96% of CD4 and 88% of CD8), suggesting broad maintenance of memory. A small fraction of clonotypes appeared in both the CD4 and CD8 compartments, likely as a result of convergent recombination. FACS-sorted repertoires could contain abundant contaminating clonotypes from the bulk population, so computational filtering was required. Because only a couple of donors were included in the study, the extent to which the findings can be generalized is limited.

Synthesis of TCR cDNA relied on 5'RACE template switching, a step that introduced a universal primer site along with unique molecular identifiers. cDNA synthesis was primed from both the TCR alpha and TCR beta constant segments. Libraries were amplified in two PCR steps, with sample barcodes and sequencing adapters added in the second step. Libraries were sequenced on Illumina HiSeq 2500 (2x100 bp) or NovaSeq (2x150 bp). The study's processing was this. MIGEC handled demultiplexing of reads and collapsing into UMI consensus sequences, while MiXCR performed V(D)J alignment. Using edgeR on replicate PBMC samples, clonotypes were called vaccine-responding if FDR was below 0.01 and the log2 fold change was above 5 up to day 15. Bulk clonotypes were assigned CD4 or CD8 identity according to which sequenced CD4 or CD8 repertoire held them at higher abundance. TCRdb handled the public reads itself, with Q25 trimming in fastp and clone calling in MiXCR, and kept productive beta chains. Duplicate CDR3 protein sequences are folded into a single record with the most common DNA and genes. The V and J calls here are based on TCRdb, not the publication. A total of around 590,000 distinct CDR3 sequences appear in this sample, approximately 13% of them only once. About 15% of the sample rests with the top ten.

The CDR3, from cysteine to phenylalanine, totals 15 residues. CDR3 DNA only is kept here, 45 bases in frame from base 1. Sequences DFQATT (CDR1) and SNEGSKA (CDR2) are obtained from the germline V gene (reference sequence). The V end loses 1 base and the J end loses 3 bases, and a stretch of 16 bases separates them. Sample treatment or condition, as interpreted from the label and publication: live attenuated yellow fever vaccine strain. At each blood-draw timepoint, two biological replicates of bulk PBMCs were collected. A standard Ficoll-Paque protocol was used to isolate PBMCs from peripheral blood. TriZol was used to extract RNA from bulk PBMCs, CD4 and CD8 fractions, and dextramer-positive and dextramer-negative fractions. This clonotype was recorded at least ten times. The clone's antigen remains unknown. Base-call qualities are not available, and no considerably larger clone is one nucleotide away.

The material sequenced was PBMCs, taken on the day of the yellow fever booster vaccination. This chain joins TRBV20-1 to TRBJ2-7; confidence is insufficient to name the D gene. The TCR originated in a man aged 25-40 years who received the YFV17D yellow fever vaccine. The base sequence is TGCAGTGCTAGAGGCCAGCTCGCCCTAGACTACGAGCAGTACTTC. It translates as CSARGQLALDYEQYF.